The clone carrying this T cell receptor beta chain was picked up many times. Its target is unknown. The data originate from a study of blood T cells in healthy people across ages. The V end lost 0 bases, the J end lost 2 bases, and 5 bases lay between the germline ends. The germline V gene encodes CDR1 SQVTM and CDR2 ANQGSEA. The CDR3 runs 12 residues. Sample-barcoded 5' priming and a J-beta primer mix drove a second PCR of 7 to 11 cycles. TCRdb re-analysed the 5' RACE reads in MiXCR, keeping a single row per CDR3 protein. The table has roughly 680,000 distinct CDR3 sequences, 20% to 25% seen once. Study results and caveats: When set beside aged donors, long-lived donors presented more naive CD4+ cells and higher diversity. Roughly linearly, TCR beta diversity per million T cells fell as age increased.

V is TRBV29-1 and J is TRBJ2-7; D not resolved. The material sequenced was blood. This clonotype was sampled from a man aged 70-80 years in good health. The CDR3 is CSVEDLTYEQYF. In DNA, the CDR3 is TGCAGCGTTGAAGATTTGACCTACGAGCAGTACTTC.